Listed below are T cell receptor beta chains from one sample, sequenced in a study of blood T cell repertoires in COVID-19. Generated by immunoSEQ multiplex PCR, the TCRdb table keeps only in-frame clones and is missing some. The table includes 200,000 to 300,000 clones, about 83% detected once. The specimen sequenced was peripheral blood. The source of these receptors is a human donor in a cohort sampled during active COVID-19. The CDR3 runs from the conserved cysteine through the conserved F or W. A D gene is named only where the DNA matches it firmly. A row's size may be missing; if present it is once, few, many or a size class.

>12|NA|few|TRBV6-1|TRBJ1-1
TGTGCCAGCAGTGAATTGCAGTCTGAAGCTTTCTTT
CASSELQSEAFF
>12|NA|few|TRBV27|TRBJ2-7
TGTGCCAGCAGTTTATGGGGGCGCGAGCAGTACTTC
CASSLWGREQYF
>17|TRBD1|NA|TRBV14|TRBJ1-4
TGTGCCAGCAGCCTTAGACCCGGGACAGGGACTAATGAAAAACTGTTTTTT
CASSLRPGTGTNEKLFF
>11|NA|NA|TRBV28|TRBJ1-2
TGTGCCAGCAGTTCAGGCCGGGGCTACACCTTC
CASSSGRGYTF
>16|NA|once|TRBV28|TRBJ1-1
TGTGCCAGCAGTGGGGGAGGAATAGGGGAGGACACTGAAGCTTTCTTT
CASSGGGIGEDTEAFF
>16|NA|once|TRBV7-8|TRBJ2-5
TGTGCCAGCAGCTTAGGGCATGACGGCCGAGGGGAGACCCAGTACTTC
CASSLGHDGRGETQYF
>15|TRBD1|NA|TRBV6-5|TRBJ2-7
TGTGCCAGCACCGCCGGGACAGGGGTAATGCACGAGCAGTACTTC
CASTAGTGVMHEQYF
>15|NA|once|TRBV6-5|TRBJ2-7
TGTGCCAGCAGGACCGGACTAACCTCCGCCTACGAGCAGTACTTC
CASRTGLTSAYEQYF
>17|NA|NA|TRBV21-1|TRBJ2-7
TGTGCCAGCAGCTCCCGTCCCGGGACAGGGGGCCTCTACGAGCAGTACTTC
CASSSRPGTGGLYEQYF
>16|TRBD1|NA|TRBV10-3|TRBJ1-1
TGTGCCATCAGTGAGTCGACCGGGACAGTGAACACTGAAGCTTTCTTT
CAISESTGTVNTEAFF
>14|TRBD1|NA|TRBV10-3|TRBJ2-7
TGTGCCATCAGTGGGACCGGGACAGCCTACGAGCAGTACTTC
CAISGTGTAYEQYF
>14|TRBD1|many|TRBV6-6|TRBJ1-2
TGTGCCAGCAGTTATCAGGGGGCGCCGGATGGCTACACCTTC
CASSYQGAPDGYTF
>17|TRBD2|NA|TRBV30|TRBJ2-3
TGTGCCTGGAGCGCTAAGTCTAGCGGCCATAAGCCAGATACGCAGTATTTT
CAWSAKSSGHKPDTQYF
>14|TRBD1|NA|TRBV5-4|TRBJ2-7
TGTGCCAGCAGGCTACGACAGGGGGAGACCGAGCAGTACTTC
CASRLRQGETEQYF
>13|NA|NA|TRBV27|TRBJ2-3
TGTGCCAGCAGTTTACAAGGGGTTCGAGCGCAGTATTTT
CASSLQGVRAQYF
>16|TRBD1|NA|TRBV19|TRBJ2-7
TGTGCCAGTAGTTCGCGTACGGGGACAGGGGGCGAAGCATTAAACTTC
CASSSRTGTGGEALNF
>15|NA|NA|TRBV20-1|TRBJ2-1
TGCAGTGCTAGTTCGCGCGTCGGGAGCGTTTATGAGCAGTTCTTC
CSASSRVGSVYEQFF
>14|TRBD1|once|TRBV5-1|TRBJ2-2
TGCGCCAGCAGCGTAACAGGGGGCACCGGGGAGCTGTTTTTT
CASSVTGGTGELFF
>15|TRBD2|NA|TRBV3-1/TRBV3-2|TRBJ2-2
TGTGCCAGCAGGTCTGGACTAGCGGGGGGCGGGGAGCTGTTTTTT
CASRSGLAGGGELFF
>15|NA|NA|TRBV7-8|TRBJ2-2
TGTGCCAGCAGCTTAGTTGGCGGGGACACCGGGGAGCTGTTTTTT
CASSLVGGDTGELFF
>14|NA|NA|TRBV6-1|TRBJ2-7
TGTGCCAGCAGTGAAGCGGGGGGCTCCTACGAGCAGTACTTC
CASSEAGGSYEQYF
>13|NA|NA|TRBV10-3|TRBJ2-7
TGTGCCATCATTAATCTCGAGACCTACGAGCAGTACTTC
CAIINLETYEQYF
>11|NA|NA|TRBV7-9|TRBJ2-1
TGTGCCAGCAGCTTCCTCGATGAGCAGTTCTTC
CASSFLDEQFF
>15|NA|NA|TRBV7-2|TRBJ1-1
TGTGCCAGCAGCCCCCGGGACTGGAGGGGCACTGAAGCTTTCTTT
CASSPRDWRGTEAFF
>13|NA|few|TRBV5-4|TRBJ1-2
TGTGCCAGCAGCTTAGAGAGCGACTATGGCTACACCTTC
CASSLESDYGYTF
>15|TRBD1|NA|TRBV19|TRBJ2-1
TGTGCCAGTAGTATCCGGACAGGGGGCGAAAATGAGCAGTTCTTC
CASSIRTGGENEQFF
>14|TRBD1|NA|TRBV5-1|TRBJ2-7
TGCGCCAGCAGCCCGGGACAGGGGTTCAACGAGCAGTACTTC
CASSPGQGFNEQYF
>16|TRBD2|NA|TRBV5-6|TRBJ2-2
TGTGCCAGCAGCTCCCTAGCGGACCCGAACACCGGGGAGCTGTTTTTT
CASSSLADPNTGELFF
>18|NA|once|TRBV13|TRBJ1-6
TGTGCCAGCAGCTTATACTCAGTTCAGCGGAGGGAATACTCACCCCTCCACTTT
CASSLYSVQRREYSPLHF
>14|TRBD2|NA|TRBV19|TRBJ2-1
TGTGCCACCTCGCGGGAGGGCCAAAACAATGAGCAGTTCTTC
CATSREGQNNEQFF
>14|TRBD1|NA|TRBV3-1/TRBV3-2|TRBJ2-5
TGTGCCAGCAGCAAAGACAGGGCCCAAGAGACCCAGTACTTC
CASSKDRAQETQYF
>14|NA|NA|TRBV6-5|TRBJ1-2
TGTGCCAGCAGAGCGACAGCTACTAACTATGGCTACACCTTC
CASRATATNYGYTF
>14|TRBD1|NA|TRBV29-1|TRBJ2-7
TGCAGCGTTCGTGGGACAGGGGTTTCCTACGAGCAGTACTTC
CSVRGTGVSYEQYF
>14|NA|NA|TRBV7-3|TRBJ1-1
TGTGCCAGCAGCTTAAGTATCGGGGACACTGAAGCTTTCTTT
CASSLSIGDTEAFF
>19|NA|NA|TRBV5-1|TRBJ2-5
TGCGCCAGCAGCCCTAAGGTGGGCAGGGAACCCCCTACCGAGGAGACCCAGTACTTC
CASSPKVGREPPTEETQYF
>15|NA|NA|TRBV19|TRBJ1-2
TGTGCCAGTAGTATAGACGGACAGACCCTCTTGGGCTACACCTTC
CASSIDGQTLLGYTF
>13|TRBD1|NA|TRBV29-1|TRBJ2-2
TGCAGCGGTCAGGGGGCGAACACCGGGGAGCTGTTTTTT
CSGQGANTGELFF
>14|NA|NA|TRBV3-1/TRBV3-2|TRBJ1-2
TGTGCCAGCAGCCAAGGACGGGGGAACTATGGCTACACCTTC
CASSQGRGNYGYTF
>16|TRBD1|NA|TRBV10-3|TRBJ1-2
TGTGCCATCAGTGAGGCATACCGGGACAGGGGGTATGGCTACACCTTC
CAISEAYRDRGYGYTF
>16|NA|few|TRBV14|TRBJ2-7
TGTGCCAGCAGCCTTCGCGGAGGGACCCTCTCCTACGAGCAGTACTTC
CASSLRGGTLSYEQYF
>14|TRBD1|NA|TRBV5-4|TRBJ2-7
TGTGCCAGCAGCTACGACAGGGCAGGGTGGGAGCAGTACTTC
CASSYDRAGWEQYF
>14|TRBD2|NA|TRBV11-2|TRBJ2-3
TGTGCCAGCAGCAAGCGGGGAGTCACAGATACGCAGTATTTT
CASSKRGVTDTQYF
>18|NA|NA|TRBV4-1|TRBJ1-2
TGCGCCAGCAGCCATAGGGGAGGGGGGACCCGGCGGGACTATGGCTACACCTTC
CASSHRGGGTRRDYGYTF
>13|TRBD1|NA|TRBV3-1/TRBV3-2|TRBJ2-7
TGTGCCAGCAGTCCCCGGGACAGTTACGAGCAGTACTTC
CASSPRDSYEQYF
>15|TRBD2|NA|TRBV3-1/TRBV3-2|TRBJ2-7
TGTGCCAGCAGCGGAAAAGCGGGAGGGCCACACGAGCAGTACTTC
CASSGKAGGPHEQYF